This TCR beta chain came from a study of blood T cell repertoires in COVID-19. At the level of the study: Spain, Italy and the United States supplied samples that represented acute and convalescent COVID-19. PBMCs, B-cell-depleted T cells, or T cells were the source of the cDNA or gDNA that made up the material.

This CDR3 comprises 13 residues. V shed 0 bases and J 6 bases; nucleotides not matched to a gene: 2. Germline V lookup: CDR1 MGHRA, CDR2 YSYEKL. Authors' analysis steps: Amplification from reference gene primers served as the basis for estimated nucleated cell counts. Using immunoSEQ multiplex PCR, the repertoire was profiled, and TCRdb retains in-frame clones only, with some absent. That table supplies the V and J calls and clone size; D and trimming were determined from the DNA. Of 250,000 to 350,000 clones in the sample, about 89% were seen once. This clone has a handful of counts. Sequencing input: peripheral blood. The sequence was collected from a woman between 40 and 55 years old who had recovered from COVID-19. V and J are TRBV4-1 and TRBJ2-7, with TRBD2 matching 7 bases. CDR3 sequence: CASSQDPGGEQYF. The CDR3, as DNA: TGCGCCAGCAGCCAAGACCCGGGGGGCGAGCAGTACTTC.